This passage covers 17 T cell receptor beta chains from one sample sequenced in a study of blood T cell repertoires in COVID-19. Method: immunoSEQ multiplex PCR; TCRdb's copy keeps in-frame clones and lacks some. The data contain 200,000 to 250,000 clones, more than 75% of them singletons. Sequenced input: peripheral blood. These receptors were taken from a woman between 65 and 79 years old with COVID-19, enrolled during active disease.

The J gene is TRBJ2-1, the V gene TRBV30; D is unresolved. The V end lost 6 bases, the J end lost 1 base, and 10 bases lay between the germline ends. The CDR3 contains 13 residues. Per the germline V gene, CDR1 is GTSNPN and CDR2 is SVGIG (reference sequence). CDR3 nucleotide sequence: TGTGCCTGCGGCACGGAGTCCTACAATGAGCAGTTCTTC. It specifies CACGTESYNEQFF.

J is TRBJ2-7 and V is TRBV14; 7 bases align to TRBD2. Trimming took 2 bases from V and 5 from J; bases not matched to a gene: 12. The CDR3 is made up of 16 amino acids. CDR1 and CDR2 from the germline V gene are SGHDN and FVKESK. The CDR3: CASSQNRGRGWDEQYF. The DNA of the CDR3 is TGTGCCAGCAGCCAAAATCGCGGGAGAGGTTGGGACGAGCAGTACTTC.

The chain combines TRBV7-2 with TRBJ2-7; TRBD1 matches 8 bases. The germline gives CDR1 SGHTA, CDR2 FQGNSA. V shed 1 base, J shed 1 base, and the junction held 3 bases outside the gene matches. CDR3 length: 15 residues. The CDR3, as DNA: TGTGCCAGCAGCTTAGTTGGGACAGGTTCCTACGAGCAGTACTTC. It codes for CASSLVGTGSYEQYF.

V is TRBV6-2 or TRBV6-3 and J is TRBJ2-7, with 10 positions matching TRBD1. J was trimmed by 6 bases and V by 5 bases; bases with no gene match: 13. CDR3 length: 16 residues. The germline V gene encodes CDR1 MNHEY and CDR2 SVGEGT. The CDR3 spells CASSTTHGTGASEQYF. CDR3 bases: TGTGCCAGCAGTACCACGCACGGGACAGGGGCGAGCGAGCAGTACTTC.

CDR3: CASSLGLPIFNSGNTIYF. The CDR3 nucleotides are TGTGCCAGCAGCTTGGGCCTACCCATATTTAACTCTGGAAACACCATATATTTT. This chain links TRBV7-2 with TRBJ1-3; no clear D. The CDR3 sequence is 18 residues long. V was shortened by 3 bases and J by 0 bases, with 18 bases between the two germline ends. Germline assignment: CDR1 SGHTA and CDR2 FQGNSA. The full variable domain, its missing parts supplied by reference TRBV7-2 and TRBJ1-3, is GAGVSQSPSNKVTEKGKDVELRCDPISGHTALYWYRQSLGQGLEFLIYFQGNSAPDKSGLPSDRFSAERTGGSVSTLTIQRTQQEDSAVYLCASSLGLPIFNSGNTIYFGEGSWLTVV.

As for this clone: The same CDR3 can be traced to other DNA sequences in this sample. This chain uses TRBV12-3 or TRBV12-4 with TRBJ1-2; maybe TRBD1 (5 bases). Deletions cut 2 bases from V and 5 bases from J, with 6 bases between. The CDR3 covers 12 residues. The CDR3 reads CASSLQGYGYTF. CDR3 sequence (DNA): TGTGCCAGCAGTTTACAGGGATATGGCTACACCTTC.

The chain has TRBV24-1 and TRBJ2-5; 7 positions match TRBD1. Germline CDR1 and CDR2: KGHDR and SFDVKD. The V segment lost 2 bases and the J segment 10 bases; nucleotides outside the gene matches: 3. The CDR3 contains 12 residues. The CDR3 nucleotides read TGTGCCACCAGTGATTGGGACAGCCACCAGTACTTC. It encodes CATSDWDSHQYF.

This rearrangement joins TRBV27 to TRBJ1-4, with 11 positions matching TRBD1. The CDR3 contains 17 residues. J lost 4 bases, V lost 4 bases, and 8 bases had no gene match. Germline V gene sequence: CDR1 MNHEY, CDR2 SMNVEV (reference sequence). The chain's CDR3 is CASSSAGQGADNEKLFF. CDR3 coding DNA: TGTGCCAGCAGTTCGGCAGGACAGGGGGCCGATAATGAAAAACTGTTTTTT. Full variable domain (rest looked up from reference TRBV27 and TRBJ1-4): EAQVTQNPRYLITVTGKKLTVTCSQNMNHEYMSWYRQDPGLGLRQIYYSMNVEVTDKGDVPEGYKVSRKEKRNFPLILESPSPNQTSLYFCASSSAGQGADNEKLFFGSGTQLSVL.

The gene calls are TRBV18 and TRBJ1-2; D may be TRBD1 (5 bases). Germline V lookup: CDR1 KGHSH, CDR2 LQKENI. CDR3 length: 11 residues. V was pared by 5 bases and J by 5 bases, with 6 bases between. The CDR3: CASSTGYGYTF. The CDR3 DNA reads as TGTGCCAGCTCAACAGGATATGGCTACACCTTC.

This clone has just one count. This rearrangement joins TRBV7-6 to TRBJ1-5; 8 positions match TRBD1. V gave up 2 bases and J gave up 7 bases; unmatched junction bases: 7. The CDR3 length is 15 residues. The germline CDR1 and CDR2 sequences are SGHVS and FNYEAQ. Here the CDR3 reads CASSLSQGAQQPQHF. CDR3 DNA: TGTGCCAGCAGCTTATCTCAGGGGGCTCAGCAGCCCCAGCATTTT.

This chain uses TRBV28 with TRBJ1-6; D possibly corresponds to TRBD1 (6 bases). Trimming took 2 bases from V and 7 from J, leaving 15 bases between them. The CDR3 loop spans 16 amino acids. Germline V lookup: CDR1 MDHEN, CDR2 SYDVKM. CDR3 DNA sequence: TGTGCCAGCAGTTTAATCGGGGGGGCGCCGAATTCACCCCTCCACTTT. Amino acids: CASSLIGGAPNSPLHF.

The chain recombines TRBV25-1 with TRBJ1-2; the match to TRBD1 covers 9 bases. Germline assignment: CDR1 MGHDK and CDR2 SYGVNS. The V segment lost 5 bases and the J segment 7 bases; nucleotides outside the gene matches: 11. The CDR3 loop spans 15 amino acids. The CDR3 spells CASSLTGGGLSGYTF. Written as DNA, the CDR3 is TGTGCCAGCAGTCTAACAGGGGGCGGTTTGTCTGGCTACACCTTC.

V gene TRBV2 combines with J gene TRBJ2-1, with 7 bases fitting TRBD2. CDR1 SNHLY and CDR2 FYNNEI come from the germline V gene. Losses at the gene ends were 8 bases for V and 0 bases for J; bases not matched to a gene: 10. The CDR3 sequence is 16 residues long. The chain's CDR3 is CASGSTSPNSYNEQFF. CDR3 coding DNA: TGTGCCAGCGGATCGACTAGCCCTAACTCCTACAATGAGCAGTTCTTC.

This chain links TRBV3-1 (or the pseudogene TRBV3-2) with TRBJ2-1; weak D call: TRBD1 (6 bases). This CDR3 has 15 residues. V was trimmed by 1 base and J by 12 bases, leaving 19 bases between them. Germline V lookup: CDR1 LGHDT, CDR2 YNNKEL (reference sequence). CDR3 nucleotides: TGTGCCAGCAGCCAAGTTGACAGGAAGGGGCCGGGGCAGTTCTTC. Amino acids: CASSQVDRKGPGQFF.

The gene calls are TRBV12-5 and TRBJ1-1; D might be TRBD1 (6 bases). The V end was cut by 2 bases, the J end by 7 bases, with 14 bases between. The CDR3 has 14 amino acids. Germline loops: CDR1 LGHNT, CDR2 FRNRAP. The CDR3 here is CASGLSQGLSEAFF. CDR3 in DNA: TGTGCTAGTGGTTTGTCTCAGGGGCTCAGTGAAGCTTTCTTT.

The V and J genes are TRBV19 and TRBJ2-3, with a tentative D call TRBD2 (6 bases). Germline V gives CDR1 LNHDA, CDR2 SQIVND (reference sequence). The V end lost 6 bases, the J end lost 2 bases, and 18 bases lay between the germline ends. The CDR3 sequence is 16 residues long. CDR3 sequence (DNA): TGTGCCAGTAGAGGCGGAGGGTCAGCTAACACAGATACGCAGTATTTT. Its protein is CASRGGGSANTDTQYF.

This clone occurred a few times. This chain uses TRBV19 with TRBJ1-1; maybe TRBD1 (5 bases). The ends were cut back, 5 bases at V and 4 bases at J, with 11 bases in the middle. The CDR3 totals 13 residues. Looked up from germline, CDR1 is LNHDA and CDR2 is SQIVND (reference sequence). CDR3 loop: CASSLSGITEAFF. DNA for the CDR3: TGTGCCAGTAGTCTATCAGGGATCACTGAAGCTTTCTTT.